Listed below are T cell receptor beta chains from one sample, sequenced in a study of blood T cell repertoires in COVID-19. The repertoire was sequenced with immunoSEQ multiplex PCR; TCRdb's copy has only in-frame clones and lacks some. The sample carries 250,000 to 350,000 clones, 80% to 95% recorded once. The sample was PBMCs or T cells enriched from blood (not recorded which). Source of these receptors: a woman younger than 45 who had recovered from COVID-19. CDR3s include the opening cysteine and the closing phenylalanine or tryptophan. A D gene is named only where the DNA matches it firmly. Some rows mark clone size as missing; the rest say once, few, many or name a class of expanded clone.

TRBJ2-5 TRBV4-3 . . TGCGCCAGCAGCCAGGGTGGCGGGGCGGGTGAGACCCAGTACTTC CASSQGGGAGETQYF
TRBJ1-4 TRBV24-1 . few TGTGCCACCACTGCGACAGGACCAACTAATGAAAAACTGTTTTTT CATTATGPTNEKLFF
TRBJ1-6 TRBV7-8 TRBD1 . TGTGCCAGCAGCTTAGACAGGGGGCTCTATAATTCACCCCTCCACTTT CASSLDRGLYNSPLHF
TRBJ2-3 TRBV7-2 TRBD2 . TGTGCCAGCAGCCTATGGACTAGCGGGAGGGGAAGAGATACGCAGTATTTT CASSLWTSGRGRDTQYF
TRBJ2-4 TRBV4-1 . . TGCGCCAGCAGCCAAGATCTGATCCGAGCAGGAGCCAAAAACATTCAGTACTTC CASSQDLIRAGAKNIQYF
TRBJ1-2 TRBV7-2 . once TGTGCCAGCAGCTTAATCACTAACTATGGCTACACCTTC CASSLITNYGYTF
TRBJ1-1 TRBV27 TRBD1 . TGTGCCAGTACTGACAGGGTGGGTGACACTGAAGCTTTCTTT CASTDRVGDTEAFF
TRBJ2-3 TRBV12-5 TRBD2 . TGTGCTAGTGGTTTGCCAGAACCGGGCCAACTCGGGACTAGAGGCACAGATACGCAGTATTTT CASGLPEPGQLGTRGTDTQYF
TRBJ2-2 TRBV30 TRBD1 . TGTGCCGGAAAGTCCCGGGACAGGGTCGGGGAGCTGTTTTTT CAGKSRDRVGELFF
TRBJ2-1 TRBV5-4 . . TGTGCCAGCAGCTATAGCGGAAGATACTACAATGAGCAGTTCTTC CASSYSGRYYNEQFF